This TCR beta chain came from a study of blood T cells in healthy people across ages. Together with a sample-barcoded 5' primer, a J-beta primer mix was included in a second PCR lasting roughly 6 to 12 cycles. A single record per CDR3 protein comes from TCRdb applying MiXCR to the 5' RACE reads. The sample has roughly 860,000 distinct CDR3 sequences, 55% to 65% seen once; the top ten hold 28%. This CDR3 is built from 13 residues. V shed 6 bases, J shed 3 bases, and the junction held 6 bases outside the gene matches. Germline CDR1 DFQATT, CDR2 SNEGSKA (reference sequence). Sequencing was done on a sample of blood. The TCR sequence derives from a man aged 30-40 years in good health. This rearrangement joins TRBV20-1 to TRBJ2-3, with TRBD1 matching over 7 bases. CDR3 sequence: CSARRQGTDTQYF. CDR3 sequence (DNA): TGCAGTGCCCGAAGACAGGGAACAGATACGCAGTATTTT.